This TCR beta chain is from a study of tumor and adjacent non-tumor tissue in lung cancer. The library came from three nested PCR rounds adapted from ARM-PCR protocols. One entry per CDR3 protein, called by TCRdb with MiXCR from the multiplex PCR reads. The repertoire has 80,000 to 130,000 distinct CDR3 sequences, 65% of them found once; the top ten carry roughly 19%. The CDR3 loop spans 13 amino acids. Trimming took off 2 bases at V and 8 bases at J, with 12 bases between the two ends. Germline assignment: CDR1 MNHEY and CDR2 SVGAGI. This sample's RNA came from whole unsorted tissue. Distant lung tissue was collected more than 3 cm away from the tumor edge.

The sequence was collected from a man aged 25 to 40 with non-small cell lung cancer. The J gene is TRBJ1-1, the V gene TRBV6-5; tentative D call: TRBD1 (6 bases). Specimen: distant non-tumor lung tissue. As DNA, the CDR3 is TGTGCCAGCAGTTACCGTAACAGGGCGGAAGCTTTCTTT. As protein: CASSYRNRAEAFF.